What follows are 21 T cell receptor beta chains derived from one specimen sequenced in a study of blood T cell repertoires in COVID-19. Repertoires were generated with immunoSEQ multiplex PCR, while TCRdb's copy carries only in-frame clones and drops some. The data hold 81,000 or so clones, with about 82% observed a single time. Specimen: peripheral blood. These receptors were obtained from a man aged 45-65 years with active COVID-19.

With regard to this clone: One junction end does not reproduce the germline sequence, and a read error may be involved. The V and J genes are TRBV7-9 and TRBJ2-7, with 12 bases identical to TRBD2. The CDR3 is 14 residues long. Germline V lookup: CDR1 SEHNR, CDR2 FQNEAQ (reference sequence). The CDR3 nucleotides are TGTGCCAGCAGCCTAGCGGGGGGGCCCTACGAGCAGTACTTC. This encodes CASSLAGGPYEQYF.

Concerning this clone itself: At one end the junction does not follow the germline gene, possibly because of a read error. This chain uses TRBV28 with TRBJ1-2; TRBD1 might be the D (5 bases). This CDR3 region has 12 residues. Germline V gives CDR1 MDHEN, CDR2 SYDVKM. The CDR3 DNA reads as TGCATCTCCGGGGGAAGAACCTATGGCTACACCTTC. Protein: CISGGRTYGYTF.

The chain is built from TRBV21-1 and TRBJ1-2; TRBD1, the table's D call, was not compared with the DNA. TRBV21-1 is annotated as a pseudogene. This CDR3 spans 13 amino acids. DNA for the CDR3: TGTGCCAGCAGACCGGGACAGCCCTATGGCTACACCTTC. Amino acids: CASRPGQPYGYTF.

The chain employs TRBV6-6 and TRBJ1-1, with D possibly matching TRBD1 (6 bases). CDR1 MNHNY and CDR2 SVGAGI come from the germline V gene (reference sequence). There are 12 residues in the CDR3. V was shortened by 2 bases and J by 8 bases, with 9 bases between the two germline ends. The CDR3 protein is CASSYPGQEAFF. CDR3 nucleotide sequence: TGTGCCAGCAGTTACCCCGGACAGGAAGCTTTCTTT.

The V call is TRBV3-1 (or the pseudogene TRBV3-2), the J call TRBJ2-5, with D perhaps TRBD2 (5 bases). The germline V gene encodes CDR1 LGHDT and CDR2 YNNKEL (reference sequence). V lost 4 bases, J lost 0 bases, and 12 bases lay in between. The CDR3 totals 15 residues. CDR3 sequence (DNA): TGTGCCAGCAGCCGAAACCCGCGGGACCAAGAGACCCAGTACTTC. Protein: CASSRNPRDQETQYF.

Only one count was recorded for this clone. V and J are TRBV6-5 and TRBJ2-3; 10 bases fit TRBD2. The CDR3 is 14 amino acids. Germline V lookup: CDR1 MNHEY, CDR2 SVGAGI. The V segment lost 8 bases and the J segment 4 bases; nucleotides outside the gene matches: 6. The DNA of the CDR3 is TGTGCCAGCTCTCTAGCGGGAGTTCCAGATACGCAGTATTTT. Residues: CASSLAGVPDTQYF.

CDR3 loop: CASSFTGTSVDNEQFF. CDR3 coding DNA: TGTGCCAGCAGCTTCACCGGGACTAGCGTCGACAATGAGCAGTTCTTC. The chain combines TRBV7-2 with TRBJ2-1; TRBD2 matches at 10 bases. The CDR3 has 16 amino acids. Losses at the gene ends were 3 bases for V and 5 bases for J; bases not matched to a gene: 7. CDR1 and CDR2 (germline): SGHTA, FQGNSA.

The genes are TRBV6-5 and TRBJ1-2; TRBD1 aligns across 9 bases. Germline lookup yields CDR1 MNHEY and CDR2 SVGAGI. The CDR3 runs to 14 residues. Losses at the gene ends were 4 bases for V and 5 bases for J; bases not matched to a gene: 5. CDR3 nucleotide sequence: TGTGCCAGCAGTTCCCCGGGACAGGGATATGGCTACACCTTC. Its translation: CASSSPGQGYGYTF.

A single count supports this clone. The chain couples TRBV6-5 to TRBJ1-4; no reliable D call. The germline V gene has CDR1 MNHEY and CDR2 SVGAGI. Trimming removed 8 bases from V and 0 bases from J, with 10 bases in between. The CDR3 is 14 residues long. The CDR3 protein is CASRGVATNEKLFF. CDR3 DNA sequence: TGTGCCAGCCGAGGAGTTGCAACTAATGAAAAACTGTTTTTT.

The rearrangement links TRBV5-1 to TRBJ1-4, with D possibly being TRBD1 (6 bases). Germline V gene lookup returns CDR1 SGHRS and CDR2 YFSETQ. The V gene lost 0 bases and the J gene lost 7 bases, with 19 bases spanning the gap. This CDR3 comprises 17 residues. CDR3 region: CASSLAVAGVSGEKLFF. DNA of the CDR3: TGCGCCAGCAGCTTGGCCGTGGCAGGGGTGAGCGGTGAAAAACTGTTTTTT.

This sequence joins TRBV10-3 and TRBJ2-2; 13 bases are a match to TRBD2. Germline lookup yields CDR1 ENHRY and CDR2 SYGVKD. The junction had 2 bases not matched to a gene; V was cut back by 4 bases and J by 0 bases. The CDR3 extends over 17 amino acids. The CDR3 region is CAISGTSGSSNTGELFF. The CDR3 bases are TGTGCCATCAGTGGGACTAGCGGGAGTTCGAACACCGGGGAGCTGTTTTTT.

The chain links TRBV6-1 to TRBJ1-5; D is perhaps TRBD1 (6 bases). This CDR3 contains 14 residues. Trimming pared 1 base from V and 7 bases from J, leaving 11 bases between. The germline V gene has CDR1 MNHNS and CDR2 SASEGT. The CDR3 is CASSEVDRLQPQHF. Here the CDR3 DNA reads TGTGCCAGCAGTGAAGTGGACAGACTCCAGCCCCAGCATTTT.

In regard to this clone: One junction end does not reproduce the germline sequence, and a read error may be involved. DNA of the CDR3: TGCGCCAGCAGCCAAGGCGAGGGAAGGGTTTTGAACTTC. Protein product: CASSQGEGRVLNF. The V gene is TRBV4-3, the J gene TRBJ2-7; D is possibly TRBD2 (5 bases). Germline lookup yields CDR1 LGHNA and CDR2 YSLEER. This CDR3 region has 13 residues.

In DNA form, the CDR3 reads TGTGCCAGCAGTTTCAGGGGGGAAGAGACCCAGTACTTC. It yields the protein CASSFRGEETQYF. The V and J genes are TRBV2 and TRBJ2-5; TRBD1 might be the D (7 bases). V lost 5 bases and J lost 3, with 10 bases in between. The CDR3 consists of 13 residues. Germline V lookup: CDR1 SNHLY, CDR2 FYNNEI. The whole variable domain, remainder taken from reference TRBV2 and TRBJ2-5, is EPEVTQTPSHQVTQMGQEVILRCVPISNHLYFYWYRQILGQKVEFLVSFYNNEISEKSEIFDDQFSVERPDGSNFTLKIRSTKLEDSAMYFCASSFRGEETQYFGPGTRLLVL.

This chain uses TRBV7-6 with TRBJ2-7; 10 bases align to TRBD1. J was trimmed by 6 bases and V by 1 base; bases with no gene match: 6. Per germline, CDR1 SGHVS and CDR2 FNYEAQ. There are 15 residues in the CDR3. CDR3 nucleotides: TGTGCCAGCAGCTTAGAGGGGACAGGGGTTTTCGAGCAGTACTTC. Protein sequence: CASSLEGTGVFEQYF.

The table lists this clone with a few counts. This chain connects TRBV7-2 to TRBJ2-7; 8 bases are shared with TRBD2. Germline V gene lookup returns CDR1 SGHTA and CDR2 FQGNSA. The CDR3 covers 16 residues. V lost 5 bases to trimming and J lost 5 bases; unmatched junction nucleotides: 14. CDR3 sequence reads: CASSMGVSREADEQYF. The CDR3 coding sequence is TGTGCCAGCAGCATGGGGGTTTCGCGGGAGGCGGACGAGCAGTACTTC.

The J gene is TRBJ1-3, the V gene TRBV7-6, with TRBD1 matching over 7 bases. The germline V gene has CDR1 SGHVS and CDR2 FNYEAQ. The CDR3 has 16 residues. After removal of 5 bases from V and 1 base from J, the junction contained 8 bases not matched to a gene. The CDR3: CASSPMTGYSGNTIYF. The CDR3 DNA reads TGTGCCAGCAGCCCAATGACAGGGTATTCTGGAAACACCATATATTTT.

This chain uses TRBV5-8 with TRBJ1-2, with 7 bases that match TRBD1. Unmatched junction bases numbered 5, after V lost 3 bases and J lost 9 bases. Per the germline V gene, CDR1 is SGHTS and CDR2 is YDEGEE. The CDR3 contains 12 residues. CDR3 bases: TGTGCCAGCAGCTGGGACAGTGATCGCTACACCTTC. Residues: CASSWDSDRYTF. The whole variable domain, filled in from reference TRBV5-8 and TRBJ1-2, reads EAGVTQSPTHLIKTRGQQATLRCSPISGHTSVYWYQQALGLGLQFLLWYDEGEERNRGNFPPRFSGRQFPNYSSELNVNALELEDSALYLCASSWDSDRYTFGSGTRLTVV.

The chain employs TRBV3-1 (or the pseudogene TRBV3-2) and TRBJ1-5; D remains unclear. Trimming stripped 4 bases from V and 1 base from J, with 5 bases between. Germline-derived CDR1 and CDR2 are LGHDT and YNNKEL (reference sequence). There are 13 residues in the CDR3. CDR3 amino acids: CASSLFSNQPQHF. CDR3 sequence (DNA): TGTGCCAGCAGCCTCTTCAGCAATCAGCCCCAGCATTTT.

The genes are TRBV4-3 and TRBJ1-5; 8 nucleotides match TRBD1. The junction had 4 bases not matched to a gene; V was cut back by 4 bases and J by 8 bases. CDR1 and CDR2 from the germline V gene are LGHNA and YSLEER. The CDR3 runs to 13 residues. CDR3 amino acids: CASSRDRSEPQHF. For the CDR3, the DNA is TGCGCCAGCAGCCGGGACAGGAGTGAGCCCCAGCATTTT.

The genes are TRBV11-3 and TRBJ1-3, with 7 bases that match TRBD1. CDR1 SGHNT and CDR2 YENEEA come from the germline V gene. The CDR3 covers 15 residues. The V segment lost 5 bases and the J segment 4 bases; nucleotides outside the gene matches: 8. CDR3 DNA sequence: TGTGCCAGCAGCGTAAACGGACAGGTCGGAAACACCATATATTTT. This codes for CASSVNGQVGNTIYF.